These T cell receptor beta chains were read from a single sample in a study of blood T cell repertoires in COVID-19. The repertoire was sequenced with immunoSEQ multiplex PCR; TCRdb's copy has only in-frame clones and lacks some. The sample shows about 220,000 clones, approximately 81% of them seen only once. Sequenced input: peripheral blood. These receptor sequences come from a man aged 50 or older who had recovered from COVID-19. The CDR3 runs from the conserved cysteine through the conserved F or W. The order of the fields is CDR3 DNA, CDR3 protein, V gene, D gene, clone size, J gene. D genes are given only for firm matches. Not all rows give a size; the values are once, few, many and, for expanded clones, a class.

CDR3 DNA: TGTGCCACCACCAGGGGGCCGACGAACACCGGGGAGCTGTTTTTT; CDR3 protein: CATTRGPTNTGELFF; V gene: TRBV6-5; D gene: TRBD1; clone size: -; J gene: TRBJ2-2
CDR3 DNA: TGCAGCGTTGATCACACAGATACGCAGTATTTT; CDR3 protein: CSVDHTDTQYF; V gene: TRBV29-1; D gene: -; clone size: -; J gene: TRBJ2-3
CDR3 DNA: TGTGCCAGCAGCTTATCCCCCCGGGACTATGGCTACACCTTC; CDR3 protein: CASSLSPRDYGYTF; V gene: TRBV7-2; D gene: -; clone size: -; J gene: TRBJ1-2
CDR3 DNA: TGTGCCAGCAGCCCGGGGGTAGGGCGGGGGACCTACAATGAGCAGTTCTTC; CDR3 protein: CASSPGVGRGTYNEQFF; V gene: TRBV7-2; D gene: TRBD2; clone size: -; J gene: TRBJ2-1
CDR3 DNA: TGTGCCTGGAGTGCTCTAGCGAGAGGTAATGAGCAGTTCTTC; CDR3 protein: CAWSALARGNEQFF; V gene: TRBV30; D gene: -; clone size: -; J gene: TRBJ2-1
CDR3 DNA: TGTGCCAGTAGTATAGATCGCGGTCCTTACAATGAGCAGTTCTTC; CDR3 protein: CASSIDRGPYNEQFF; V gene: TRBV19; D gene: -; clone size: -; J gene: TRBJ2-1
CDR3 DNA: TGTGCCAGCAGCCAAGAGTGGCGGGGCGACTATGGCTACACCTTC; CDR3 protein: CASSQEWRGDYGYTF; V gene: TRBV14; D gene: -; clone size: -; J gene: TRBJ1-2
CDR3 DNA: TGTGCCAGCAAGGCCCTGGGGACAGGAGCGTTTGTGAAGCCCCAGCATTTT; CDR3 protein: CASKALGTGAFVKPQHF; V gene: TRBV2; D gene: TRBD1; clone size: -; J gene: TRBJ1-5
CDR3 DNA: TGTGCCAGCTCAACACTTACGGGGGAGCAGTACTTC; CDR3 protein: CASSTLTGEQYF; V gene: TRBV18; D gene: -; clone size: -; J gene: TRBJ2-7
CDR3 DNA: TGCGCTTCCCGCGGACAGGGGAGCGACGAGCAGTACTTC; CDR3 protein: CASRGQGSDEQYF; V gene: TRBV5-1; D gene: TRBD1; clone size: -; J gene: TRBJ2-7
CDR3 DNA: TGTGCCAGCAGTTGGACTAGCGGGAGGGGGAGGACCGGGGAGCTGTTTTTT; CDR3 protein: CASSWTSGRGRTGELFF; V gene: TRBV27; D gene: TRBD2; clone size: -; J gene: TRBJ2-2
CDR3 DNA: TGTGCCAGCAGTGACTATGGCTCTGGGGCCAACGTCCTGACTTTC; CDR3 protein: CASSDYGSGANVLTF; V gene: TRBV2; D gene: -; clone size: -; J gene: TRBJ2-6
CDR3 DNA: TGCGCCAGCAGTGTTGATCCAGGGGGCAATCAGCCCCAGCATTTT; CDR3 protein: CASSVDPGGNQPQHF; V gene: TRBV10-1; D gene: -; clone size: once; J gene: TRBJ1-5
CDR3 DNA: TGTGCCATCAGAGGGGACAGCTCCTACAATGAGCAGTTCTTC; CDR3 protein: CAIRGDSSYNEQFF; V gene: TRBV10-3; D gene: TRBD1; clone size: -; J gene: TRBJ2-1
CDR3 DNA: TGTGCCAGCACTTCGGGTCACCGCAATCAGCCCCAGCATTTT; CDR3 protein: CASTSGHRNQPQHF; V gene: TRBV6-5; D gene: -; clone size: -; J gene: TRBJ1-5
CDR3 DNA: TGTGCCAGCTCACCAAGGACAGGGGGTGATTACGACCAAGAGACCCAGTACTTC; CDR3 protein: CASSPRTGGDYDQETQYF; V gene: TRBV18; D gene: TRBD1; clone size: -; J gene: TRBJ2-5
CDR3 DNA: TGCGCCAGCAGTGAGTCGGTAGGAGTCAATGAGCAGTTCTTC; CDR3 protein: CASSESVGVNEQFF; V gene: TRBV10-1; D gene: -; clone size: -; J gene: TRBJ2-1
CDR3 DNA: TGTGCCACCAGCGGGGGTTCGGGACAGGTTAATGAAAAACTGTTTTTT; CDR3 protein: CATSGGSGQVNEKLFF; V gene: TRBV24-1; D gene: TRBD1; clone size: once; J gene: TRBJ1-4
CDR3 DNA: TGTGCCAGCAGTTACTCGGGACAGTTTGAAAAACTGTTTTTT; CDR3 protein: CASSYSGQFEKLFF; V gene: TRBV6-6; D gene: TRBD1; clone size: -; J gene: TRBJ1-4
CDR3 DNA: TGTGCCAGCAGTGCCTTGGGGGGGAATGAGCAGTTCTTC; CDR3 protein: CASSALGGNEQFF; V gene: TRBV6-4; D gene: TRBD2; clone size: -; J gene: TRBJ2-1
CDR3 DNA: TGCGCCAGCAGCCAAACAGGGCCAACAGATACGCAGTATTTT; CDR3 protein: CASSQTGPTDTQYF; V gene: TRBV4-1; D gene: -; clone size: -; J gene: TRBJ2-3
CDR3 DNA: TGTGCCAGTAGTATCCTGACAGGGACTAGCACAGATACGCAGTATTTT; CDR3 protein: CASSILTGTSTDTQYF; V gene: TRBV19; D gene: -; clone size: -; J gene: TRBJ2-3
CDR3 DNA: TGTGCCAGCACCACCCGGGGGGGGACAGTCAATGAGCAGTTCTTC; CDR3 protein: CASTTRGGTVNEQFF; V gene: TRBV6-5; D gene: -; clone size: -; J gene: TRBJ2-1
CDR3 DNA: TGTGCCAGCAGCCACGGGGGGTACAATGAGCAGTTCTTC; CDR3 protein: CASSHGGYNEQFF; V gene: TRBV5-8; D gene: TRBD2; clone size: -; J gene: TRBJ2-1
CDR3 DNA: TGTGCCATCAGTGAAGACAGTTATCAGCCCCAGCATTTT; CDR3 protein: CAISEDSYQPQHF; V gene: TRBV10-3; D gene: -; clone size: few; J gene: TRBJ1-5
CDR3 DNA: TGTGCCAGCAGTTTAAGTTCGGGAAATCAGCCCCAGCATTTT; CDR3 protein: CASSLSSGNQPQHF; V gene: TRBV27; D gene: -; clone size: -; J gene: TRBJ1-5
CDR3 DNA: TGTGCCAGTAGTAGCGGGAGATCCCCCGGCGAGCAGTACTTC; CDR3 protein: CASSSGRSPGEQYF; V gene: TRBV19; D gene: TRBD2; clone size: -; J gene: TRBJ2-7
CDR3 DNA: TGTGCCAGCTCACTTGGGAGACAGCGGGGGCCCTACAATGAGCAGTTCTTC; CDR3 protein: CASSLGRQRGPYNEQFF; V gene: TRBV18; D gene: TRBD2; clone size: -; J gene: TRBJ2-1
CDR3 DNA: TGTGCCAGCAGTTCCTGGGACACCAAGAACACTGAAGCTTTCTTT; CDR3 protein: CASSSWDTKNTEAFF; V gene: TRBV6-5; D gene: -; clone size: -; J gene: TRBJ1-1
CDR3 DNA: TGTGCCAGCAGCTTGATGAAGACTAGCACAGATACGCAGTATTTT; CDR3 protein: CASSLMKTSTDTQYF; V gene: TRBV7-2; D gene: -; clone size: -; J gene: TRBJ2-3
CDR3 DNA: TGTGCCAGCAGCTTGAGCAGGAACTCTGGGGCCAACGTCCTGACTTTC; CDR3 protein: CASSLSRNSGANVLTF; V gene: TRBV5-6; D gene: -; clone size: -; J gene: TRBJ2-6
CDR3 DNA: TGTGCCAGCAGCTTAGCTCGGGCTAGAGGGGAGCAGTACTTC; CDR3 protein: CASSLARARGEQYF; V gene: TRBV7-8; D gene: -; clone size: few; J gene: TRBJ2-7
CDR3 DNA: TGTGCCAGCAAGAAAGGGACAGGGAACAATGGCTACACCTTC; CDR3 protein: CASKKGTGNNGYTF; V gene: TRBV27; D gene: TRBD1; clone size: once; J gene: TRBJ1-2
CDR3 DNA: TGTGCCAGCAGCCACCTAGCGGGAAGTATCAATGAGCAGTTCTTC; CDR3 protein: CASSHLAGSINEQFF; V gene: TRBV13; D gene: TRBD2; clone size: -; J gene: TRBJ2-1
CDR3 DNA: TGTGCCAGCACCCCAGGGGCAGGGGGCTTTAGCAATCAGCCCCAGCATTTT; CDR3 protein: CASTPGAGGFSNQPQHF; V gene: TRBV6-2/TRBV6-3; D gene: TRBD1; clone size: -; J gene: TRBJ1-5
CDR3 DNA: TGCGCCAGTACCCCCACCGGGACAGGACTTGAAGCTTTCTTT; CDR3 protein: CASTPTGTGLEAFF; V gene: TRBV10-2; D gene: TRBD1; clone size: -; J gene: TRBJ1-1
CDR3 DNA: TGTGCCGGCAGCAGCTACAGGGACCCCTCCTACGAGCAGTACTTC; CDR3 protein: CAGSSYRDPSYEQYF; V gene: TRBV27; D gene: -; clone size: -; J gene: TRBJ2-7
CDR3 DNA: TGTGCCAGCAGTCAACAGGGGCGGAACAGTGAAGCTTTCTTT; CDR3 protein: CASSQQGRNSEAFF; V gene: TRBV2; D gene: TRBD1; clone size: many; J gene: TRBJ1-1
CDR3 DNA: TGTGCCACCAGCAGACCAAACAAGATCTACGAGCAGTACTTC; CDR3 protein: CATSRPNKIYEQYF; V gene: TRBV15; D gene: -; clone size: -; J gene: TRBJ2-7
CDR3 DNA: TGTGCCAGCAGCTCCCAGAACTACGAGCAGTACTTC; CDR3 protein: CASSSQNYEQYF; V gene: TRBV5-6; D gene: -; clone size: once; J gene: TRBJ2-7
CDR3 DNA: TGTGCCAGCAGAAAGACTAGCGGGAGCACAGATACGCAGTATTTT; CDR3 protein: CASRKTSGSTDTQYF; V gene: TRBV2; D gene: TRBD2; clone size: -; J gene: TRBJ2-3
CDR3 DNA: TGTGCCAGCACCGAGACAACCAGGAGGGGCTCACCCCTCCACTTT; CDR3 protein: CASTETTRRGSPLHF; V gene: TRBV28; D gene: -; clone size: few; J gene: TRBJ1-6
CDR3 DNA: TGTGCCACCAGCAGAGGCCAGGGGTCTGCCGATGGCTACACCTTC; CDR3 protein: CATSRGQGSADGYTF; V gene: TRBV15; D gene: -; clone size: -; J gene: TRBJ1-2
CDR3 DNA: TGTGCCAGCAGCTTATCGTCAGGCTCCTACGAGCAGTACTTC; CDR3 protein: CASSLSSGSYEQYF; V gene: TRBV7-2; D gene: -; clone size: -; J gene: TRBJ2-7
CDR3 DNA: TGTGCCAGTAAGGAACAGGGGTCCTACAATGAGCAGTTCTTC; CDR3 protein: CASKEQGSYNEQFF; V gene: TRBV19; D gene: TRBD1; clone size: once; J gene: TRBJ2-1
CDR3 DNA: TGCGCCAGCAGCCTTACCGGGACAGGGTTTTACGAGCAGTACTTC; CDR3 protein: CASSLTGTGFYEQYF; V gene: TRBV4-1; D gene: TRBD1; clone size: -; J gene: TRBJ2-7
CDR3 DNA: TGTGCCAGCAGCGCAGGCCTCTATGGCTACACCTTC; CDR3 protein: CASSAGLYGYTF; V gene: TRBV2; D gene: -; clone size: -; J gene: TRBJ1-2
CDR3 DNA: TGTGCCAGCAGTGCCGGGACAGCTACCGTCGAGCAGTACTTC; CDR3 protein: CASSAGTATVEQYF; V gene: TRBV28; D gene: TRBD1; clone size: -; J gene: TRBJ2-7
CDR3 DNA: TGTGCCACCAGCAGAGGAATAGGACAGGTCCCCGGCGAGCAGTACTTC; CDR3 protein: CATSRGIGQVPGEQYF; V gene: TRBV15; D gene: TRBD1; clone size: -; J gene: TRBJ2-7
CDR3 DNA: TGTGCCAGCAGCCTCACCGGGGATGGTCAGCCCCAGCATTTT; CDR3 protein: CASSLTGDGQPQHF; V gene: TRBV7-9; D gene: -; clone size: -; J gene: TRBJ1-5
CDR3 DNA: TGTGCCAGTAGTGGCCAGGGGCAAAACTATGGCTACACCTTC; CDR3 protein: CASSGQGQNYGYTF; V gene: TRBV19; D gene: -; clone size: -; J gene: TRBJ1-2
CDR3 DNA: TGTGCCAGCTCACCACAGGGGCAGAACACTGAAGCTTTCTTT; CDR3 protein: CASSPQGQNTEAFF; V gene: TRBV18; D gene: -; clone size: -; J gene: TRBJ1-1
CDR3 DNA: TGTGCCAGCAGTTCCCCCGGGACAGGGATCTCCGGGGAGCTGTTTTTT; CDR3 protein: CASSSPGTGISGELFF; V gene: TRBV28; D gene: TRBD1; clone size: -; J gene: TRBJ2-2
CDR3 DNA: TGTGCCAGCAGTTACTCTGGCGGATCCTACGAGCAGTACTTC; CDR3 protein: CASSYSGGSYEQYF; V gene: TRBV6-5; D gene: -; clone size: -; J gene: TRBJ2-7
CDR3 DNA: TGTGCCAGCAGTTACTGGGCACAGGGACCCTACAATGAGCAGTTCTTC; CDR3 protein: CASSYWAQGPYNEQFF; V gene: TRBV6-6; D gene: -; clone size: -; J gene: TRBJ2-1